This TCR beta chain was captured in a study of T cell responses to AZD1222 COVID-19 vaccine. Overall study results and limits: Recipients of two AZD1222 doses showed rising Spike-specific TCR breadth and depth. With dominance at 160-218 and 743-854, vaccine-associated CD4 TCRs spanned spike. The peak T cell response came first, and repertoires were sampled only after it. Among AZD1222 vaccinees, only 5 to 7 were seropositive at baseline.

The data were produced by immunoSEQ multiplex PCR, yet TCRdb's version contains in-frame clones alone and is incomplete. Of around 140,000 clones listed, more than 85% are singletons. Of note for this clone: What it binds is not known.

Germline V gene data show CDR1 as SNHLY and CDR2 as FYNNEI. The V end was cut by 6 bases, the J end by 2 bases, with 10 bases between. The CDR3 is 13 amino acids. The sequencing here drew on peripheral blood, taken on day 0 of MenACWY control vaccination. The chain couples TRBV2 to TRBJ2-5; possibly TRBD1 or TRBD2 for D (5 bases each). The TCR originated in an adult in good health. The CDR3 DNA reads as TGTGCCAGCAGCCTAGGGACGCAAGAGACCCAGTACTTC. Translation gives CASSLGTQETQYF. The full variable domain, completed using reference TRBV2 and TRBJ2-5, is EPEVTQTPSHQVTQMGQEVILRCVPISNHLYFYWYRQILGQKVEFLVSFYNNEISEKSEIFDDQFSVERPDGSNFTLKIRSTKLEDSAMYFCASSLGTQETQYFGPGTRLLVL.